The subject of this entry is one T cell receptor (beta chain). The antigen remains undetermined. These data are taken from a study of OX40 agonist ivuxolimab in advanced cancers. Broader study findings: In CD8+ T cells, expanded clones were on average more numerous than in CD4+. Expanded peripheral T-cell antigen specificity went undetermined.

Cycle 7 day 1, cycle 4 day 1, and baseline were the timepoints at which blood was sampled. The assay was immunoSEQ multiplex PCR, and TCRdb's table has in-frame clones only and misses some. The data contain about 16,000 clones, approximately 90% of them seen just once; the ten biggest clones take up approximately 30%. The sample was CD4+ or CD8+ T cells sorted from blood, taken in a trial of the OX40 agonist ivuxolimab. This TCR derives from an adult with an advanced solid tumor such as melanoma, head and neck, liver or kidney cancer.

The CDR3 DNA reads as TGTGCCAGCACTCCCGGGGGTTTGTGGACAGGGGGACAAGATACGCAGTATTTT. This encodes CASTPGGLWTGGQDTQYF. The rearrangement links TRBV28 to TRBJ2-3, with 10 bases matching TRBD1. V gave up 7 bases and J gave up 5 bases; unmatched junction bases: 18. In germline, CDR1 is MDHEN, CDR2 SYDVKM. The CDR3 length is 18 residues.